This is a list of T cell receptor beta chains from one sample in a study of T cell responses to AZD1222 COVID-19 vaccine. Measured with immunoSEQ multiplex PCR; TCRdb has only the in-frame clones, and not every one. The table lists under 150,000 clones, roughly 88% of them singletons. The sample here was peripheral blood, taken on day 0 of MenACWY control vaccination. All receptors come from an adult in good health. The CDR3 runs from the conserved cysteine through the conserved F or W. A D gene is named only where the DNA matches it firmly. Clone size is given for some rows only: seen once, a few or many times, or a class if the clone is expanded.

clone_size	v_call	d_call	j_call	cdr3_nt	cdr3_aa
-	TRBV6-5	-	TRBJ1-6	TGTGCCAGCAGTTACGAGGGGGTCGGGAATTCACCCCTCCACTTT	CASSYEGVGNSPLHF
-	TRBV6-5	-	TRBJ1-1	TGTGCCAGCAGTTACTCTCACCGACGTGTCACTGAAGCTTTCTTT	CASSYSHRRVTEAFF
-	TRBV11-2	-	TRBJ1-1	TGTGCCAGCAGCTTAGTACGGGGGAACACTGAAGCTTTCTTT	CASSLVRGNTEAFF
-	TRBV5-1	-	TRBJ1-1	TGCGCCAGCAGAGCTTGGATCGGGGTGAACACTGAAGCTTTCTTT	CASRAWIGVNTEAFF
-	TRBV6-5	-	TRBJ1-5	TGTGCCAGCAGTCAACATTTGGGGGGGCCCCAGCATTTT	CASSQHLGGPQHF
-	TRBV27	TRBD1	TRBJ1-2	TGTGCCAGCAGTTACCGGGACAGGGTCTCCGGCTACACCTTC	CASSYRDRVSGYTF
-	TRBV20-1	TRBD1	TRBJ2-7	TGCAGTGCTAGTTCCCCGGGACAGGGTCCCTACGAGCAGTACTTC	CSASSPGQGPYEQYF
-	TRBV25-1	TRBD2	TRBJ2-2	TGTGCCAGGAAAACCGGCGGGAGGTGGGCAGGGGAGCTGTTTTTT	CARKTGGRWAGELFF
-	TRBV6-5	-	TRBJ2-7	TGTGCCAGCAGTCCCTCCGTAGTCTGGGCCTACGAGCAGTACTTC	CASSPSVVWAYEQYF
-	TRBV20-1	-	TRBJ2-5	TGCAGTGCTAGAGATAGGCAGACCCAGTACTTC	CSARDRQTQYF
once	TRBV5-4	-	TRBJ2-3	TGTGCCAGCACAGAGGTGGGCGGAGATACGCAGTATTTT	CASTEVGGDTQYF
-	TRBV19	TRBD2	TRBJ2-1	TGTGCCAGTAGTATCTTGGCGGGAGGGTCCAATGAGCAGTTCTTC	CASSILAGGSNEQFF
-	TRBV12-5	-	TRBJ2-3	TGTGCTAGTGGTTTTAGTCTTAGCACAGATACGCAGTATTTT	CASGFSLSTDTQYF
-	TRBV3-1/TRBV3-2	TRBD2	TRBJ2-7	TGTGCCAGCAGCCAAGCACTAGCGGGATACGAGCAGTACTTC	CASSQALAGYEQYF
-	TRBV12-3/TRBV12-4	-	TRBJ2-1	TGTGCCAGCAGGACCCACGGGGTCGATGAGCAGTTCTTC	CASRTHGVDEQFF
-	TRBV29-1	-	TRBJ2-7	TGCAGCGGGGTAGGTGCCAGCTCCTACGAGCAGTACTTC	CSGVGASSYEQYF
few	TRBV27	-	TRBJ1-1	TGTGCCAGCAGTGCGGGACCTTACACTGAAGCTTTCTTT	CASSAGPYTEAFF
-	TRBV24-1	-	TRBJ2-1	TGTGCCACCAGTGATCTGAACAGCTACAATGAGCAGTTCTTC	CATSDLNSYNEQFF
once	TRBV12-5	-	TRBJ2-7	TGTGCTAGTGGTTTGTGGGGGGCGAAACCCTACGAGCAGTACTTC	CASGLWGAKPYEQYF
-	TRBV5-1	-	TRBJ2-7	TGCGCCAGCAGCTGGGTCTCAGAGAATTACGAGCAGTACTTC	CASSWVSENYEQYF
-	TRBV25-1	-	TRBJ1-2	TGTGCCAGCAGGGATGGGGGACTCGGAGGCTACACCTTC	CASRDGGLGGYTF
-	TRBV28	-	TRBJ2-7	TGTGCCAGCAGCGCCGGGTTTTACGAGCAGTACTTC	CASSAGFYEQYF
-	TRBV28	-	TRBJ1-4	TGTGCCAGCAGTTTAGTTGTGACTAATGAAAAACTGTTTTTT	CASSLVVTNEKLFF
-	TRBV20-1	-	TRBJ1-3	TGCAGTGCTAGTAGGGGACTCAGAGCTTCTGGAAACACCATATATTTT	CSASRGLRASGNTIYF
-	TRBV19	-	TRBJ2-2	TGTGCCAGTAGTATATTGGGGTTGCCCGGGGAGCTGTTTTTT	CASSILGLPGELFF
-	TRBV2	-	TRBJ1-1	TGTGCCAGCAGGAAACAAGTGAACACTGAAGCTTTCTTT	CASRKQVNTEAFF
few	TRBV4-1	-	TRBJ1-4	TGCGCCAGCAGCCAGGGAGGGGGTGAAAAACTGTTTTTT	CASSQGGGEKLFF
-	TRBV7-6	TRBD2	TRBJ2-7	TGTGCCAGCAGCTTAGCCGGGACTAGCGGGAGGACTACACTCATCTACGAGCAGTACTTC	CASSLAGTSGRTTLIYEQYF
-	TRBV4-1	-	TRBJ1-2	TGCGCCAGCAGCCAAGTAGGAGGGGCTAGGGGAGGAAATGGCTACACCTTC	CASSQVGGARGGNGYTF
-	TRBV28	TRBD2	TRBJ2-1	TGTGCCAGCAGTCCGACCGGGACTAGTGTCATTTATGAGCAGTTCTTC	CASSPTGTSVIYEQFF
-	TRBV27	-	TRBJ1-3	TGTGCCAGCAGTGGCCGGGGGCTTTCTGGAAACACCATATATTTT	CASSGRGLSGNTIYF